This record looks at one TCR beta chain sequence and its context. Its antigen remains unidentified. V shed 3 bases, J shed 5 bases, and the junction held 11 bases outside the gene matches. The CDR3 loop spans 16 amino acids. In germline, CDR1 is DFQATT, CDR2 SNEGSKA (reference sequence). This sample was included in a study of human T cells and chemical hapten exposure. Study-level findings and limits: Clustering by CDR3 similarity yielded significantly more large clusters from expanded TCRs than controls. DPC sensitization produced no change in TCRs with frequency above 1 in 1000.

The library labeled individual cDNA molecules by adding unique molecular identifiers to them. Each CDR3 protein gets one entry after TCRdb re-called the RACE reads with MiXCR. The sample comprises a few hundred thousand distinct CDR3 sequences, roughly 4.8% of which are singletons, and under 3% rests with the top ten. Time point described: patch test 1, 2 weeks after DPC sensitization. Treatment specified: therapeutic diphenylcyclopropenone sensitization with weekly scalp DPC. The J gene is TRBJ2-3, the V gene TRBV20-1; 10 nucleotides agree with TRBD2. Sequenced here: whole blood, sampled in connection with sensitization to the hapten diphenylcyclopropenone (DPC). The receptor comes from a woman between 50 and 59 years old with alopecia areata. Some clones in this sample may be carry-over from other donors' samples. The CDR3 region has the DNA TGCAGTGCTAGGCCCTCAGCGGGAGGGGTGCAAGATACGCAGTATTTT. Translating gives CSARPSAGGVQDTQYF.